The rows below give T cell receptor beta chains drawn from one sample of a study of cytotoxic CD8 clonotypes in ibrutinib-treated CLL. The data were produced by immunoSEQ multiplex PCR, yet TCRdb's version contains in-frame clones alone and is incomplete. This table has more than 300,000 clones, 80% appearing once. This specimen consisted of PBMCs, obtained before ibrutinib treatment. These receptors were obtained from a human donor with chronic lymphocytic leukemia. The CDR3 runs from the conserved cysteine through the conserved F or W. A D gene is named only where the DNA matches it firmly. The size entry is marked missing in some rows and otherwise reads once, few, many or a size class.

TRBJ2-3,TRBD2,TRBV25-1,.,CASSERDSGSVTDTQYF,TGTGCCAGCAGTGAAAGGGATAGCGGGAGTGTCACAGATACGCAGTATTTT
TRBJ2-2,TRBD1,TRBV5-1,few,CASRHRGNTGELFF,TGCGCCAGCAGACACAGGGGAAACACCGGGGAGCTGTTTTTT
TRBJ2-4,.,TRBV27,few,CASSLGDKYNRGNIQYF,TGTGCCAGCAGCCTCGGGGACAAATACAACCGGGGGAACATTCAGTACTTC
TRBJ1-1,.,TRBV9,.,CASSVVRVDTEAFF,TGTGCCAGCAGCGTAGTGAGGGTTGACACTGAAGCTTTCTTT
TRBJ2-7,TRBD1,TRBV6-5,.,CASSYSGDRSYEQYF,TGTGCCAGCAGTTACTCGGGGGACAGGTCCTACGAGCAGTACTTC
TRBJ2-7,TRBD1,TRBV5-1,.,CASSRSQGYLYEQYF,TGCGCCAGCAGCAGGTCACAGGGGTATCTCTACGAGCAGTACTTC
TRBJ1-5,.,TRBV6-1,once,CASSLWRGHNQPQHF,TGTGCCAGCAGTCTGTGGAGGGGTCACAATCAGCCCCAGCATTTT
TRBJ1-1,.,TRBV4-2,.,CASSPYGLNTEAFF,TGTGCCAGCAGCCCGTACGGATTGAACACTGAAGCTTTCTTT
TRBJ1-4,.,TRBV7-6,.,CASSLSLASNEKLFF,TGTGCCAGCAGCTTAAGTCTGGCAAGTAATGAAAAACTGTTTTTT
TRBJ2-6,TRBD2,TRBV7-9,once,CASSQRLAGVTGANVLTF,TGTGCCAGCAGCCAAAGGCTAGCGGGAGTGACTGGGGCCAACGTCCTGACTTTC
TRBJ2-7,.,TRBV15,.,CATSRDYAERYEQYF,TGTGCCACCAGCAGAGATTATGCGGAGCGCTACGAGCAGTACTTC
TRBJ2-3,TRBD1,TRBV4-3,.,CASSQELEGTGGQDTQYF,TGCGCCAGCAGCCAAGAGCTTGAGGGGACAGGGGGCCAGGATACGCAGTATTTT
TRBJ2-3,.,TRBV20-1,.,CSASNQYTQYF,TGCAGTGCTAGTAATCAATATACGCAGTATTTT
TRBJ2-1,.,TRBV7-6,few,CASGEGDEQLF,TGTGCCAGCGGCGAGGGGGATGAGCAGCTCTTC
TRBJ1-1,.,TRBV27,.,CATTTGSGRWGNTEAFF,TGTGCCACGACTACAGGGTCTGGACGTTGGGGAAACACTGAAGCTTTCTTT
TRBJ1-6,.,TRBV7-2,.,CASSFRSINSPLHF,TGTGCCAGCAGCTTTCGGAGCATTAATTCACCCCTCCACTTT
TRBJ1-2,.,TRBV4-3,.,CASSQAPGRSYGYTF,TGCGCCAGCAGCCAAGCACCGGGACGGAGCTATGGCTACACCTTC
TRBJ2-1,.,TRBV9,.,CASSAISGSYNEQFF,TGTGCCAGCAGCGCCATTAGCGGCTCCTACAATGAGCAGTTCTTC
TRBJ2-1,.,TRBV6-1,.,CASSEGRSTAASNEQFF,TGTGCCAGCAGTGAAGGGCGTAGTACAGCTGCCTCCAATGAGCAGTTCTTC
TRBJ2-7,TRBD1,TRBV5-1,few,CASKTTGSTYEQYF,TGCGCCAGCAAGACGACAGGGTCCACCTACGAGCAGTACTTC
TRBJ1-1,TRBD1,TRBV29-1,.,CSVGRDRGQTEAFF,TGCAGCGTTGGCCGGGACAGGGGGCAGACTGAAGCTTTCTTT
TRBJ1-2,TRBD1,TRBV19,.,CASSQQGALNGYTF,TGTGCCAGTAGTCAGCAGGGGGCGCTGAATGGCTACACCTTC
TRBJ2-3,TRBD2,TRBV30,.,CAWSPGLATDTQYF,TGTGCCTGGAGTCCTGGACTAGCCACAGATACGCAGTATTTT
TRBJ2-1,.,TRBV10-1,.,CASSESGIMRVGEQFF,TGCGCCAGCAGTGAGTCGGGGATTATGCGGGTGGGAGAGCAGTTCTTC
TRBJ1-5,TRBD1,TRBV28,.,CASSMDREINQPQHF,TGTGCCAGCAGCATGGACAGGGAAATCAATCAGCCCCAGCATTTT
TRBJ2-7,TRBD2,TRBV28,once,CASSFMGLAREQYF,TGTGCCAGCAGTTTCATGGGACTAGCGCGCGAGCAGTACTTC
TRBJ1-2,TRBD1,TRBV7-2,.,CASSPGGGLGYTF,TGTGCCAGCAGCCCAGGGGGGGGTCTGGGCTACACCTTC
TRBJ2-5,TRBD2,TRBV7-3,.,CASSSSGRAVETQYF,TGTGCCAGCAGCTCAAGCGGGAGGGCCGTTGAGACCCAGTACTTC
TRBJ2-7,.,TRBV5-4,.,CASSLDRSYEQYF,TGTGCCAGCAGCTTGGACCGATCCTACGAGCAGTACTTC
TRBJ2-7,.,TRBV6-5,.,CASRTGDTGIEQYF,TGTGCCAGCAGAACTGGGGATACAGGGATCGAGCAGTACTTC
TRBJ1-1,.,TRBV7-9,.,CASSWNRANTEAFF,TGTGCCAGCAGCTGGAACCGGGCGAACACTGAAGCTTTCTTT
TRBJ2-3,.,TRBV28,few,CASSSLWEDTQYF,TGTGCCAGCAGTTCCCTCTGGGAAGATACGCAGTATTTT
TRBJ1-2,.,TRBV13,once,CASSYRTGNYGYTF,TGTGCCAGCAGTTATCGGACGGGGAACTATGGCTACACCTTC
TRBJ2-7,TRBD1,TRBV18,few,CASSLRDRVHEQYF,TGTGCCAGCTCACTCCGGGACAGGGTCCACGAGCAGTACTTC
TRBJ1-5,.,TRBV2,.,CASSENLGQGGQPQHF,TGTGCCAGCAGTGAAAACCTCGGGCAGGGAGGTCAGCCCCAGCATTTT
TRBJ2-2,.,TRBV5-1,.,CASSPGQGWNTGELFF,TGCGCCAGCAGCCCAGGGCAGGGATGGAACACCGGGGAGCTGTTTTTT
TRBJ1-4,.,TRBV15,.,CATSIRDDKLFF,TGTGCCACCAGCATCAGGGACGACAAACTGTTTTTT
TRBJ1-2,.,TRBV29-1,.,CSVVTGLRDGYTF,TGCAGCGTTGTAACAGGGCTTCGAGATGGCTACACCTTC
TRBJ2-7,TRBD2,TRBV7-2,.,CASSPKTSGSYEQYF,TGTGCCAGCAGCCCCAAGACTAGCGGGAGCTACGAGCAGTACTTC
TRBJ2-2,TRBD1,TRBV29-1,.,CSVDGFEGAVAGELFF,TGCAGCGTTGACGGTTTCGAGGGGGCCGTCGCCGGGGAGCTGTTTTTT
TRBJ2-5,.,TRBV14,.,CASSQRRVPSETQYF,TGTGCCAGCAGCCAACGTCGAGTCCCTTCAGAGACCCAGTACTTC
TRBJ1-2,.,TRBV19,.,CASTPGYGYTF,TGTGCCAGTACTCCGGGCTATGGCTACACCTTC
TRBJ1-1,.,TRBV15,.,CATSRYPGAEAFF,TGTGCCACCAGCCGATACCCAGGGGCTGAAGCTTTCTTT
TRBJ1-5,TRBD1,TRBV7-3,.,CASSLSGDSANQPQHF,TGTGCCAGCAGCTTGTCGGGGGACAGCGCGAATCAGCCCCAGCATTTT
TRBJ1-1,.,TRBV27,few,CASRENRETEAFF,TGTGCCAGCAGAGAAAACAGGGAGACTGAAGCTTTCTTT
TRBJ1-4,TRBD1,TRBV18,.,CASSRGQVATNEKLFF,TGTGCCAGCTCACGAGGACAGGTCGCAACTAATGAAAAACTGTTTTTT
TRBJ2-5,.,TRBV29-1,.,CSVAGVEETQYF,TGCAGCGTTGCCGGGGTGGAGGAGACCCAGTACTTC
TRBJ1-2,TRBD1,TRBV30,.,CAWNRETGPYGYTF,TGTGCCTGGAACCGCGAGACAGGGCCCTATGGCTACACCTTC
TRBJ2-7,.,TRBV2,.,CASRSSYEQYF,TGTGCCAGTAGAAGCTCCTACGAGCAGTACTTC
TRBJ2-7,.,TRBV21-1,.,CASSKGSVYEQYF,TGTGCCAGCAGCAAAGGTTCAGTCTACGAGCAGTACTTC
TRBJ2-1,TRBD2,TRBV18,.,CASSPPGLAGGNNEQFF,TGTGCCAGCTCACCACCCGGACTAGCGGGAGGGAACAATGAGCAGTTCTTC
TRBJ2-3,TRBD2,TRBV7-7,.,CASSLALAGGPGDTQYF,TGTGCTAGCAGCTTAGCCTTAGCGGGAGGGCCGGGAGATACGCAGTATTTT
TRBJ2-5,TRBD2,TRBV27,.,CASSVGLAGVGETQYF,TGTGCCAGCAGTGTGGGACTAGCGGGAGTAGGGGAGACCCAGTACTTC
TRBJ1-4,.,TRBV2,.,CASSGTDNEKLFF,TGTGCCAGCAGTGGGACAGATAATGAAAAACTGTTTTTT
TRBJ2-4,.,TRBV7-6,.,CASSSPGAFGKAKNIQYF,TGTGCCAGCAGCTCCCCTGGGGCATTTGGGAAAGCCAAAAACATTCAGTACTTC